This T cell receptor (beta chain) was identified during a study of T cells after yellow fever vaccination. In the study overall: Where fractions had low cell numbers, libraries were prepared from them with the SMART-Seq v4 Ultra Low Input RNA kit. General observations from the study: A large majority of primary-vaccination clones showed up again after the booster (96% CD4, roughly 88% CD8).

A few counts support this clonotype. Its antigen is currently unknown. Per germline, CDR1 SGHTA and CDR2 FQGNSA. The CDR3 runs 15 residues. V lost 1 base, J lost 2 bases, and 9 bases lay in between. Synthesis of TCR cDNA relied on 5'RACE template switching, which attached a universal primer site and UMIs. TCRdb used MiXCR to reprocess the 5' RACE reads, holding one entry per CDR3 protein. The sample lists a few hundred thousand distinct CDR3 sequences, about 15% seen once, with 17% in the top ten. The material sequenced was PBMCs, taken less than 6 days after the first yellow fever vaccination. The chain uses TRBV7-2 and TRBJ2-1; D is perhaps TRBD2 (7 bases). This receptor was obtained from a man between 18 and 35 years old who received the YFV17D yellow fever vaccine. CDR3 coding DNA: TGTGCCAGCAGCTTAGTAGGGGGGGCCTACAATGAGCAGTTCTTC. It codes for CASSLVGGAYNEQFF.